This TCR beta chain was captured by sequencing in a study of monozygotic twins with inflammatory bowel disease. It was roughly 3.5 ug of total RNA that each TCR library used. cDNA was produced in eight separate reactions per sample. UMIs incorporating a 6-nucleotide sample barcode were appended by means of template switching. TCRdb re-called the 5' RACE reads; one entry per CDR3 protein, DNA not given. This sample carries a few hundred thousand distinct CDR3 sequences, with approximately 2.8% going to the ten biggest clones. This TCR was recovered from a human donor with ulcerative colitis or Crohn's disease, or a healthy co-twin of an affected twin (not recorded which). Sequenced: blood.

The CDR3: CAWNEYLYNEQFF. V usage is TRBV30 and J usage is TRBJ2-1. CDR3 length: 13 residues. CDR1 and CDR2 from the germline V gene are GTSNPN and SVGIG (reference sequence).